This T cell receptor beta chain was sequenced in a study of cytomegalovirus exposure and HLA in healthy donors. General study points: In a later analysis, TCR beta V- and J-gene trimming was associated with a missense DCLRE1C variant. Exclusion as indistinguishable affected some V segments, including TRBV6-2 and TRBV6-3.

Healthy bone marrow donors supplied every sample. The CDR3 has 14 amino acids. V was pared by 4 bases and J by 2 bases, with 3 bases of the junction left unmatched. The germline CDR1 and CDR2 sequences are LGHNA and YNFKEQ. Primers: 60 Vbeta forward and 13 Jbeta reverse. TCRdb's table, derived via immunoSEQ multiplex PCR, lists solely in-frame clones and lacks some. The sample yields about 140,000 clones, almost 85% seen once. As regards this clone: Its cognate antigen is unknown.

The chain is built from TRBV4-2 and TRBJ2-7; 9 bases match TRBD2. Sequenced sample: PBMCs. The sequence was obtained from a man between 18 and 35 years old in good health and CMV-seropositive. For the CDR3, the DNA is TGTGCCAGCAGCCTAGCGGGGGCCACCTACGAGCAGTACTTC. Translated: CASSLAGATYEQYF.